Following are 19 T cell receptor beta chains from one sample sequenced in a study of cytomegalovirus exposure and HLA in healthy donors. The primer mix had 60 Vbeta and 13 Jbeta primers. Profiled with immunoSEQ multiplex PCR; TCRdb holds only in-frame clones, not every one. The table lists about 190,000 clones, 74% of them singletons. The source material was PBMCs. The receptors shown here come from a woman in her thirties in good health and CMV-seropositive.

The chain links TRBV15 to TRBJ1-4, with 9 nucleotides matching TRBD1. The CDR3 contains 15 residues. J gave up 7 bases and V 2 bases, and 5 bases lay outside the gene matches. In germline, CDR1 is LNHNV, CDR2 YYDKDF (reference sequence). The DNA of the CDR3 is TGTGCCACCAGCAGACCCTCGACAGGGGGTGAAAAACTGTTTTTT. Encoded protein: CATSRPSTGGEKLFF.

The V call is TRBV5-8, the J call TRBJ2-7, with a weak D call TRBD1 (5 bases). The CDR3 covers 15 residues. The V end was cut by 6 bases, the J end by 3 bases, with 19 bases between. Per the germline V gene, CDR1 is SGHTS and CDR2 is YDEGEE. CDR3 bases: TGTGCCAGCAATCGTCCGGCTCAGGGCCTCTACGAGCAGTACTTC. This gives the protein CASNRPAQGLYEQYF. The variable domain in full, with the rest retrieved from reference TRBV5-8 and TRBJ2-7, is EAGVTQSPTHLIKTRGQQATLRCSPISGHTSVYWYQQALGLGLQFLLWYDEGEERNRGNFPPRFSGRQFPNYSSELNVNALELEDSALYLCASNRPAQGLYEQYFGPGTRLTVT.

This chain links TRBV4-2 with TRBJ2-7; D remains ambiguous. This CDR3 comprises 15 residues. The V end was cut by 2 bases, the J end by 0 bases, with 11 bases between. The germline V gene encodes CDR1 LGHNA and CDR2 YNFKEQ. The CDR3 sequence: CASSQRQASSYEQYF. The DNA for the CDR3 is TGTGCCAGCAGCCAAAGGCAGGCGAGCTCCTACGAGCAGTACTTC.

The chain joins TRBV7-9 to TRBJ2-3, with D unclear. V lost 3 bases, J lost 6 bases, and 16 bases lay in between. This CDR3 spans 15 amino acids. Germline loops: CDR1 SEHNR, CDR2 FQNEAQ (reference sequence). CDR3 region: CASSFESLDRDTQYF. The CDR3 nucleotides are TGTGCCAGCAGCTTCGAATCCTTAGATCGGGATACGCAGTATTTT.

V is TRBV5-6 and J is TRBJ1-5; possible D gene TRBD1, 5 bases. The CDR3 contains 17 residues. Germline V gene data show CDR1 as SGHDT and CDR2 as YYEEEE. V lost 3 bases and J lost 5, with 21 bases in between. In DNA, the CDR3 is TGTGCCAGCAGCTCTGGGAGCGGGGCGCCTTTGGATCAGCCCCAGCATTTT. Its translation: CASSSGSGAPLDQPQHF. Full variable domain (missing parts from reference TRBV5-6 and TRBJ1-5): DAGVTQSPTHLIKTRGQQVTLRCSPKSGHDTVSWYQQALGQGPQFIFQYYEEEERQRGNFPDRFSGHQFPNYSSELNVNALLLGDSALYLCASSSGSGAPLDQPQHFGDGTRLSIL.

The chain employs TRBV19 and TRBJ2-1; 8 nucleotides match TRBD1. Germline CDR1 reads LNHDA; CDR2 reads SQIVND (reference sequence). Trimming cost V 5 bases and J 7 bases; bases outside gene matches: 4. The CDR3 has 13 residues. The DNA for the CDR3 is TGTGCCAGTAGTTCACGGACAGGGAATGAGCAGTTCTTC. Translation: CASSSRTGNEQFF.

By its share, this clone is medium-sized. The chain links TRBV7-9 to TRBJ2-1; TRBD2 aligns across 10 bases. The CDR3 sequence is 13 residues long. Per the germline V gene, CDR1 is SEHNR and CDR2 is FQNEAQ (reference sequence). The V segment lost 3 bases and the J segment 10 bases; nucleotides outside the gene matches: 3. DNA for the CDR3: TGTGCCAGCAGCTTCCTAGCGGGAGACGAGCAGTTCTTC. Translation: CASSFLAGDEQFF.

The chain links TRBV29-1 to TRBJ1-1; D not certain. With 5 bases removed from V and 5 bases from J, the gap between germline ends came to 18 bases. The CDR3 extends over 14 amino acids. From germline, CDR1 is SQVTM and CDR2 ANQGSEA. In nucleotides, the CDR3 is TGCAGCGTTCGGTTGAAGGGCGGGCGTACTGAAGCTTTCTTT. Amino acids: CSVRLKGGRTEAFF.

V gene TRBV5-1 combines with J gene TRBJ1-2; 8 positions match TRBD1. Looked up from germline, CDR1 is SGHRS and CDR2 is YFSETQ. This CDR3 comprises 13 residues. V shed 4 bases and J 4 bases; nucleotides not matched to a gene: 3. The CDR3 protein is CASSTGQGYGYTF. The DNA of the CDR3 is TGCGCCAGCAGCACTGGACAGGGCTATGGCTACACCTTC. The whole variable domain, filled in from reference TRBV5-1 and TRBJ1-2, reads KAGVTQTPRYLIKTRGQQVTLSCSPISGHRSVSWYQQTPGQGLQFLFEYFSETQRNKGNFPGRFSGRQFSNSRSEMNVSTLELGDSALYLCASSTGQGYGYTFGSGTRLTVV.

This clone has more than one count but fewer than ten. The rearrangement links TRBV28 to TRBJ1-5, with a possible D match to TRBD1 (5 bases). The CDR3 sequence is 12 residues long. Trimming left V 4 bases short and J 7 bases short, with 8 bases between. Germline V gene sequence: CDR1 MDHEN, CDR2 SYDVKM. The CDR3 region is CASSSGGQPQHF. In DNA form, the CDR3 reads TGTGCCAGCAGTTCCGGGGGACAGCCCCAGCATTTT.

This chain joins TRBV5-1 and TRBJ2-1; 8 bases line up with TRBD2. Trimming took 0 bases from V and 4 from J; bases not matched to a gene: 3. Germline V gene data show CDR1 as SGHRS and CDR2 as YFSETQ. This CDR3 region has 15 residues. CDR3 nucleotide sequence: TGCGCCAGCAGCTTGGCCGCTAGCGGGTACAATGAGCAGTTCTTC. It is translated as CASSLAASGYNEQFF.

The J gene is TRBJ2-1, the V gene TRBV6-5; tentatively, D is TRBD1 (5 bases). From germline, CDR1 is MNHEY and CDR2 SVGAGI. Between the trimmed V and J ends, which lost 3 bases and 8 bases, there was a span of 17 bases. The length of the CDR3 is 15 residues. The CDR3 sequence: CASSYKGFAGYEQFF. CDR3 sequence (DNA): TGTGCCAGCAGTTATAAGGGTTTCGCAGGGTATGAGCAGTTCTTC.

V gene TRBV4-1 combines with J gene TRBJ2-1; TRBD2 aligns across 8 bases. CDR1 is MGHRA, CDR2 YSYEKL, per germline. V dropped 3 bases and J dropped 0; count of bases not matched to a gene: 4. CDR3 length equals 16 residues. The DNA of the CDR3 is TGCGCCAGCAGCCAGGCCAGCGGGGGCTCCTACAATGAGCAGTTCTTC. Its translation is CASSQASGGSYNEQFF.

In nucleotides, the CDR3 is TGTGCCAGCAGCCCCCGAAGGGGAAGCAATCAGCCCCAGCATTTT. This sequence encodes CASSPRRGSNQPQHF. The chain is built from TRBV2 and TRBJ1-5; possibly TRBD1 for D (5 bases). The germline gives CDR1 SNHLY, CDR2 FYNNEI. V was shortened by 6 bases and J by 1 base, with 13 bases between the two germline ends. This CDR3 is 15 amino acids long. The whole variable domain, remainder taken from reference TRBV2 and TRBJ1-5, is EPEVTQTPSHQVTQMGQEVILRCVPISNHLYFYWYRQILGQKVEFLVSFYNNEISEKSEIFDDQFSVERPDGSNFTLKIRSTKLEDSAMYFCASSPRRGSNQPQHFGDGTRLSIL.

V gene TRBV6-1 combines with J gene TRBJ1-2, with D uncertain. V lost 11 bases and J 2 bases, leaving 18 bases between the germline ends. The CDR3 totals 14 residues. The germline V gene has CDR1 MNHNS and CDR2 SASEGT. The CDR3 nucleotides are TGTGCCGCCCAAAAGGAGGGAGGGAACTATGGCTACACCTTC. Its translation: CAAQKEGGNYGYTF.

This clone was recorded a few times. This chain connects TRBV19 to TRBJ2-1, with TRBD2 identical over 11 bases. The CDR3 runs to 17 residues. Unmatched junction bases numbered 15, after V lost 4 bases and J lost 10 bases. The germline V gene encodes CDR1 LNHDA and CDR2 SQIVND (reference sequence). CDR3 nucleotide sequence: TGTGCCAGTAGTACAGGGACTAGCGGAAGTCTTACCTTAGAGCAGTTCTTC. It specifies CASSTGTSGSLTLEQFF.

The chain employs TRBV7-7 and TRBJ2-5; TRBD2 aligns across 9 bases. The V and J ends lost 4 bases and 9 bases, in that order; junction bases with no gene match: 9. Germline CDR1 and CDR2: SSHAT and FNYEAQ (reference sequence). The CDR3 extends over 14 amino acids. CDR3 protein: CASSSLAGDGAQYF. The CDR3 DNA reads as TGTGCCAGCAGCTCATTAGCGGGAGATGGGGCCCAGTACTTC.

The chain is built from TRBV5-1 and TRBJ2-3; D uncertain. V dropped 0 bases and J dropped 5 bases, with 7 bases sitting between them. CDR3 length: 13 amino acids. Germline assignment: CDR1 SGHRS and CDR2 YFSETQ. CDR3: CASSLASLDTQYF. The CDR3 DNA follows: TGCGCCAGCAGCTTGGCCTCACTAGATACGCAGTATTTT.

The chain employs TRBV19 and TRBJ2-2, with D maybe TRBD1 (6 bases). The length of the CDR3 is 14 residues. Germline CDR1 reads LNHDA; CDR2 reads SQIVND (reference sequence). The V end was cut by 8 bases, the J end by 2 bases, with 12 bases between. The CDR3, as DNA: TGTGCCAGTTCCCTAGGGGGAAACACCGGGGAGCTGTTTTTT. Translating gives CASSLGGNTGELFF. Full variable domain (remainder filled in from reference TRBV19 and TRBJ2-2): DGGITQSPKYLFRKEGQNVTLSCEQNLNHDAMYWYRQDPGQGLRLIYYSQIVNDFQKGDIAEGYSVSREKKESFPLTVTSAQKNPTAFYLCASSLGGNTGELFFGEGSRLTVL.